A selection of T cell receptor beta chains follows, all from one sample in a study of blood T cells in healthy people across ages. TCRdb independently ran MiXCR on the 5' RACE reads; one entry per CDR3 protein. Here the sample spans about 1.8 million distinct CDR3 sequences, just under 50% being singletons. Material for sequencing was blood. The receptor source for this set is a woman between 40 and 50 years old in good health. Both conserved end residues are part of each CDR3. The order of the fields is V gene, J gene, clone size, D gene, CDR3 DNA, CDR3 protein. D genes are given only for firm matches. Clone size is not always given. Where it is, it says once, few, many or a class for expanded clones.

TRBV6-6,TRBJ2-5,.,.,TGTGCCACCAACGAAGGAGAGACCCAGTACTTC,CATNEGETQYF
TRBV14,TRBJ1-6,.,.,TGTGCCAGCAGCCAAGAGGCCTATAATTCACCCCTCCACTTT,CASSQEAYNSPLHF
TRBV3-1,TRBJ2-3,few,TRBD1,TGTGCCAGCAGCCAAGGGGCAGGGGGAGATACGCAGTATTTT,CASSQGAGGDTQYF
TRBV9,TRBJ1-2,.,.,TGTGCCAGCAGCGTTCCGGGACACGGGAATGGCTACACCTTC,CASSVPGHGNGYTF
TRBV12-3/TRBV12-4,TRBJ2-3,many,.,TGTGCCAGCAGTGCCAGGCGTAGCACAGATACGCAGTATTTT,CASSARRSTDTQYF
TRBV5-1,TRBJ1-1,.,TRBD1,TGCGCCAGCAGCCGATTACCGCGCACAGGGGTGAACACTGAAGCTTTCTTT,CASSRLPRTGVNTEAFF
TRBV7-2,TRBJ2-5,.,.,TGTGCCAGCAGCGCAGCGCTGGGCTTGGAGACCCAGTACTTC,CASSAALGLETQYF
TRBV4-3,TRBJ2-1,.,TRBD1,TGCGCCAGCAGCCAAGGGGTCCAAATATCCGGGACAGGGGATTACAATGAGCAGTTCTTC,CASSQGVQISGTGDYNEQFF
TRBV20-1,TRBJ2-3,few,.,TGCAGTGCTAGAGTCGGCAGGAGCACAGATACGCAGTATTTT,CSARVGRSTDTQYF
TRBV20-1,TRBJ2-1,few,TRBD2,TGCAGTGCTAGTTTAGCGGGGGAGTACAATGAGCAGTTCTTC,CSASLAGEYNEQFF
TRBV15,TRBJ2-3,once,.,TGTGCCACAGGGGACCAAACAGCGGATACGCAGTATTTT,CATGDQTADTQYF
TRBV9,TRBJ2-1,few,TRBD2,TGTGCCAGCAGCGGGGGGACTAGCGGGAGGAGCTCCTACAATGAGCAGTTCTTC,CASSGGTSGRSSYNEQFF
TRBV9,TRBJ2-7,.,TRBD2,TGTGCCAGCAGCCCCCAGGCTAGCGGGGGGAATCAGCAGTACTTC,CASSPQASGGNQQYF
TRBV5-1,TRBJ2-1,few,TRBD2,TGCGCCAGCAGCTTTGAACCTTCCGGACTAGCGGGGGACGAGCAGTTCTTC,CASSFEPSGLAGDEQFF
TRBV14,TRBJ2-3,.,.,TGTGCCAGCAGCCAAGTAATTTTTGGCAGCACAGATACGCAGTATTTT,CASSQVIFGSTDTQYF
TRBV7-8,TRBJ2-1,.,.,TGTGCCAGCAGCTTAGACGTTAATGGGTTAATAAATGAGCAGTTCTTC,CASSLDVNGLINEQFF
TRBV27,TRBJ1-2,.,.,TGTGCCAGCAGTTATCGGGGGCTCGGGATGGGTCGAAACTATGGCTACACCTTC,CASSYRGLGMGRNYGYTF
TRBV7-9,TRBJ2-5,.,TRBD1,TGTGCCAGCAGCTTAAGTTCGTTGGACAGGGAACAGGGGGAGACCCAGTACTTC,CASSLSSLDREQGETQYF
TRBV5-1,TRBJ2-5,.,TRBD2,TGCGCCAGCAGCGCGACGCCGGGACTAGCGTATCAAGAGACCCAGTACTTC,CASSATPGLAYQETQYF
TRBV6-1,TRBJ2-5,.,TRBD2,TGTGCCAGCAAGAAAGCGGGGCCGCAAGAGACCCAGTACTTC,CASKKAGPQETQYF
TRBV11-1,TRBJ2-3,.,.,TGTGCCAGCAGCTTCAAGGACAGACTTGCCGTCACAGATACGCAGTATTTT,CASSFKDRLAVTDTQYF
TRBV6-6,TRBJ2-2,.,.,TGTGCCAGCACCGGAGGGGCAGGGGCGAACACCGGGGAGCTGTTTTTT,CASTGGAGANTGELFF